This passage covers 8 T cell receptor beta chains from one sample sequenced in a study of blood T cell repertoires in COVID-19. Produced via immunoSEQ multiplex PCR; TCRdb's table is partial and in-frame only. The data hold around 300,000 clones, with roughly 88% observed a single time. Sequencing was done on a sample of peripheral blood. These TCRs come from a woman under 40 with COVID-19, enrolled during active disease.

The rearrangement uses TRBV10-3 and TRBJ1-2; D is undetermined. Trimming left V 8 bases short and J 3 bases short, with 19 bases between. The CDR3 runs 15 residues. Per the germline V gene, CDR1 is ENHRY and CDR2 is SYGVKD. The CDR3 DNA reads as TGTGCCATCCGGGAGATGAAAACCACGGACTATGGCTACACCTTC. This sequence encodes CAIREMKTTDYGYTF.

The chain has TRBV12-2 and TRBJ2-2; the D segment call TRBD1 is taken from the table without a DNA check. TRBV12-2 is a known pseudogene. The CDR3 runs to 15 residues. The CDR3 DNA is TGTGCAAGTCGCTTAACAGGTCCGAACACCGGGGAGCTGTTTTTT. Protein: CASRLTGPNTGELFF.

The V and J genes are TRBV7-2 and TRBJ2-5, with 9 bases fitting TRBD2. The CDR3 contains 14 residues. The ends lost 8 bases at V and 1 base at J; junction bases unmatched: 5. Germline CDR1 SGHTA, CDR2 FQGNSA. The CDR3 nucleotides read TGTGCCAGCGGGCGGGGGGGTACCCAAGAGACCCAGTACTTC. Translation: CASGRGGTQETQYF.

The chain employs TRBV5-1 and TRBJ1-5; D is unresolved. V gave up 1 base and J gave up 7 bases, with 9 bases separating them. Germline V gene sequence: CDR1 SGHRS, CDR2 YFSETQ. The CDR3 extends over 13 amino acids. The CDR3 spells CASSLFGRQPQHF. The CDR3, as DNA: TGCGCCAGCAGCTTGTTCGGGAGGCAGCCCCAGCATTTT. The entire variable domain, with the rest obtained from reference TRBV5-1 and TRBJ1-5, is as follows: KAGVTQTPRYLIKTRGQQVTLSCSPISGHRSVSWYQQTPGQGLQFLFEYFSETQRNKGNFPGRFSGRQFSNSRSEMNVSTLELGDSALYLCASSLFGRQPQHFGDGTRLSIL.

The sample holds a few counts of this clone. The J gene is TRBJ1-6, the V gene TRBV4-2; 10 nucleotides match TRBD1. The CDR3 extends over 19 amino acids. Germline V gene sequence: CDR1 LGHNA, CDR2 YNFKEQ. J was trimmed by 1 base and V by 0 bases; bases with no gene match: 6. The CDR3 loop reads CASSQESMGQGSYNSPLHF. The CDR3 region has the DNA TGTGCCAGCAGCCAAGAGTCGATGGGACAGGGGTCCTATAATTCACCCCTCCACTTT.

This rearrangement joins TRBV2 to TRBJ2-5, with 9 bases matching TRBD2. The CDR3 spans 13 residues. The V and J ends lost 5 bases and 4 bases, in that order; junction bases with no gene match: 2. The germline gives CDR1 SNHLY, CDR2 FYNNEI. CDR3 sequence: CASSTAGGETQYF. Written as DNA, the CDR3 is TGTGCCAGCAGTACAGCGGGGGGAGAGACCCAGTACTTC.

This chain uses TRBV11-3 with TRBJ1-1; TRBD1 aligns across 7 bases. The V gene's germline CDR1 is SGHNT and CDR2 YENEEA. J gave up 5 bases and V 0 bases, and 6 bases lay outside the gene matches. The length of the CDR3 is 15 residues. DNA for the CDR3: TGTGCCAGCAGCTTAGACCGACAGGGATCAACTGAAGCTTTCTTT. Encoded protein: CASSLDRQGSTEAFF.

This clone was seen once. In nucleotides, the CDR3 is TGTGCCATCAGTGAGTCCCGGTCGGAGACCCAGTACTTC. Encoded protein: CAISESRSETQYF. The chain recombines TRBV10-3 with TRBJ2-5; D remains ambiguous. V was trimmed by 0 bases and J by 5 bases, leaving 7 bases between them. The CDR3 covers 13 residues. Germline values: CDR1 ENHRY, CDR2 SYGVKD.